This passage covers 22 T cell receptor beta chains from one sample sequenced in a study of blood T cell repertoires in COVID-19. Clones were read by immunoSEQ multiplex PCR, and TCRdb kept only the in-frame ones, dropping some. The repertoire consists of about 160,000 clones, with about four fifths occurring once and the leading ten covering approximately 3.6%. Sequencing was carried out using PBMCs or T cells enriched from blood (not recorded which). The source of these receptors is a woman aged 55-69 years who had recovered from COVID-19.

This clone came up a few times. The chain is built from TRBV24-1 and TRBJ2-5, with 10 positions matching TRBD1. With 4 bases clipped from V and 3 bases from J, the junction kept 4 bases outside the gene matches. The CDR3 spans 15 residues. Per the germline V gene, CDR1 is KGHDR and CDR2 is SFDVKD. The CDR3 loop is CATSEGQGSEETQYF. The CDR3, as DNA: TGTGCCACCAGTGAGGGACAGGGGAGTGAAGAGACCCAGTACTTC.

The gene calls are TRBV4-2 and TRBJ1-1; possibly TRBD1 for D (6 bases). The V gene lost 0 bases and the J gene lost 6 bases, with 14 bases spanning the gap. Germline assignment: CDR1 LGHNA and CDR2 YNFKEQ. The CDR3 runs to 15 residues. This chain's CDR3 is CASSQDKNRESEAFF. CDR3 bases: TGTGCCAGCAGCCAAGATAAAAACAGGGAGTCTGAAGCTTTCTTT.

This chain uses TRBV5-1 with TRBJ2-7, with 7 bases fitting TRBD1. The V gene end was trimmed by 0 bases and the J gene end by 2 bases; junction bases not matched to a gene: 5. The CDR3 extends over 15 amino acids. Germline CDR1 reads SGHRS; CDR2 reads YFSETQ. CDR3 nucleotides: TGCGCCAGCAGCTTGGTAACAGGGGATACCTACGAGCAGTACTTC. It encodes CASSLVTGDTYEQYF.

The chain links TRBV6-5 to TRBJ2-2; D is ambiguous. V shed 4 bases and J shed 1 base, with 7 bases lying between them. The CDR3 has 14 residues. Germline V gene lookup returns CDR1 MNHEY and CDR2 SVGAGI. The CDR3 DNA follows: TGTGCCAGCAGTTTTACACGGAACACCGGGGAGCTGTTTTTT. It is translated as CASSFTRNTGELFF.

The CDR3 DNA follows: TGTGCCAGCAGCTCAGGGACAGGGAATAGTCAGCCCCAGCATTTT. Protein: CASSSGTGNSQPQHF. This chain connects TRBV7-9 to TRBJ1-5; 9 positions match TRBD1. This CDR3 is 15 amino acids long. Germline assignment: CDR1 SEHNR and CDR2 FQNEAQ (reference sequence). The ends lost 4 bases at V and 6 bases at J; junction bases unmatched: 7.

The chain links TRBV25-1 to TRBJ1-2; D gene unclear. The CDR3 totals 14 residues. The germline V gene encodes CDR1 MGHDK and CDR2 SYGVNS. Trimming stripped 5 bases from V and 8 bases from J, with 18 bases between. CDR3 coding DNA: TGTGCCAGCAGTTCCCGCCTTGAGGCGGAAGGCTACACCTTC. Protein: CASSSRLEAEGYTF.

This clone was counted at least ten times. CDR3 loop: CSASYAVGYTF. Written as DNA, the CDR3 is TGCAGTGCTAGTTATGCGGTTGGCTACACCTTC. The chain combines TRBV20-1 with TRBJ1-2, with no clear D. Germline CDR1 and CDR2: DFQATT and SNEGSKA (reference sequence). V lost 3 bases and J lost 7, with 9 bases in between. This CDR3 is 11 amino acids long.

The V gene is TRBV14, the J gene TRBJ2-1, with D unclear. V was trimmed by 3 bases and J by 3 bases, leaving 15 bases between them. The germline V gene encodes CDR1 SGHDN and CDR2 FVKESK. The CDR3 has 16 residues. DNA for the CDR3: TGTGCCAGCAGCCACCCCTCAGGTAAAGGCTACAATGAGCAGTTCTTC. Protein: CASSHPSGKGYNEQFF.

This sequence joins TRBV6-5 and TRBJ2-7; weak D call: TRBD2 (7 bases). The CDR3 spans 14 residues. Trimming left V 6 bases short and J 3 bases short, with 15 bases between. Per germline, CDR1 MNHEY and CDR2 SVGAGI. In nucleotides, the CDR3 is TGTGCCAGCAGCCATTCGGGGGGCGGCTACGAGCAGTACTTC. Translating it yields CASSHSGGGYEQYF.

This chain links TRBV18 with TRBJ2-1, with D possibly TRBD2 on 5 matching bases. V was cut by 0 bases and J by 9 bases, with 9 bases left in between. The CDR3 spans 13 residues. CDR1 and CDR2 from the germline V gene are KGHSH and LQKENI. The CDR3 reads CASSPPEVGEQFF. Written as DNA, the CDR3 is TGTGCCAGCTCACCACCGGAGGTGGGTGAGCAGTTCTTC.

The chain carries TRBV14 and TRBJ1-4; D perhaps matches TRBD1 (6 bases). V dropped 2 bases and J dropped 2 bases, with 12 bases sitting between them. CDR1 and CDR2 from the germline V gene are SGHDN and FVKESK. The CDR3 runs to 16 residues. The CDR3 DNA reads TGTGCCAGCAGCCAATCTGCAGGGGTGACTAATGAAAAACTGTTTTTT. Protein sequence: CASSQSAGVTNEKLFF. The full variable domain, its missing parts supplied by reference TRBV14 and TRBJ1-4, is EAGVTQFPSHSVIEKGQTVTLRCDPISGHDNLYWYRRVMGKEIKFLLHFVKESKQDESGMPNNRFLAERTGGTYSTLKVQPAELEDSGVYFCASSQSAGVTNEKLFFGSGTQLSVL.

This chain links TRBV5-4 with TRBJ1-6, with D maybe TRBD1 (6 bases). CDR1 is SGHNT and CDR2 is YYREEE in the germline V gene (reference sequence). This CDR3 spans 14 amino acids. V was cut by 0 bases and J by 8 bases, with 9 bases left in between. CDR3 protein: CASSLDRVDSPLHF. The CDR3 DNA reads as TGTGCCAGCAGCTTGGACAGGGTGGATTCACCCCTCCACTTT.

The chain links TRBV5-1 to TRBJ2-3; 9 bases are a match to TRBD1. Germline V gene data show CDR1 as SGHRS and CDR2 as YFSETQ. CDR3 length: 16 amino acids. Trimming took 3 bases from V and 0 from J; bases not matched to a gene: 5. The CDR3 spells CASSSVDRGSTDTQYF. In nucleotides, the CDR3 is TGCGCCAGCAGCTCTGTGGACAGGGGTAGCACAGATACGCAGTATTTT.

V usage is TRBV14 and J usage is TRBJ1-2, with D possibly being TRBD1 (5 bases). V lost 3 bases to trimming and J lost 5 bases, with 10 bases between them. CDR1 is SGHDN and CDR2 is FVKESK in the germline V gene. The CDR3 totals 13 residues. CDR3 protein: CASSQTVNYGYTF. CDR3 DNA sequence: TGTGCCAGCAGCCAGACAGTTAATTATGGCTACACCTTC.

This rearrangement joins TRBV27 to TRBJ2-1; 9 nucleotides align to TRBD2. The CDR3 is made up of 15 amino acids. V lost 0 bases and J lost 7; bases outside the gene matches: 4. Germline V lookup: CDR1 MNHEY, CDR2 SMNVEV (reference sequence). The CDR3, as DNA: TGTGCCAGCAGTTTATCGGCGGGGGGGCCAAATGAGCAGTTCTTC. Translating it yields CASSLSAGGPNEQFF.

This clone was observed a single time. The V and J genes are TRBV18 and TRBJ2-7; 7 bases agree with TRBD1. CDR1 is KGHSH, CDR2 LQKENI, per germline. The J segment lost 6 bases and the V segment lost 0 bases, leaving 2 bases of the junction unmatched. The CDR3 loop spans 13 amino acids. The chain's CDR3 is CASSPPPGGEQYF. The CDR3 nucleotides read TGTGCCAGCTCACCACCGCCAGGGGGCGAGCAGTACTTC.

CDR3 sequence: CAWSVESNTEAFF. CDR3 bases: TGTGCCTGGAGTGTGGAGTCTAACACTGAAGCTTTCTTT. The chain recombines TRBV30 with TRBJ1-1; D is unresolved. The CDR3 has 13 amino acids. V lost 0 bases to trimming and J lost 2 bases, with 7 bases between them. CDR1 is GTSNPN, CDR2 SVGIG, per germline (reference sequence).

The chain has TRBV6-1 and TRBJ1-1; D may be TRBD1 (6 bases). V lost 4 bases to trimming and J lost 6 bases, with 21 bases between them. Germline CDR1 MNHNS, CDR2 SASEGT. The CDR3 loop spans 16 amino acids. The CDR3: CASSAFMTGRGAEAFF. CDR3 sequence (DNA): TGTGCCAGCAGTGCCTTTATGACAGGCCGGGGCGCTGAAGCTTTCTTT.

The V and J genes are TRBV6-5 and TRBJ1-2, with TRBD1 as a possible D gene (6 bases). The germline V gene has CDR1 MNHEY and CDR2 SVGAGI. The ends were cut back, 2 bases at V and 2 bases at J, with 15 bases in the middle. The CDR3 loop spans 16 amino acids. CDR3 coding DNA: TGTGCCAGCAGTTACCCCACAGGGACGGGCAACTATGGCTACACCTTC. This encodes CASSYPTGTGNYGYTF.

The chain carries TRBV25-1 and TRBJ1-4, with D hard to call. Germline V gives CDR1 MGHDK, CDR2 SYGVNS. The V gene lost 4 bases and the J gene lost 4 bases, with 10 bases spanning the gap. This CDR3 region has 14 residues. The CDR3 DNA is TGTGCCAGCAGTGGTTGGAGGCATAATGAAAAACTGTTTTTT. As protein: CASSGWRHNEKLFF.

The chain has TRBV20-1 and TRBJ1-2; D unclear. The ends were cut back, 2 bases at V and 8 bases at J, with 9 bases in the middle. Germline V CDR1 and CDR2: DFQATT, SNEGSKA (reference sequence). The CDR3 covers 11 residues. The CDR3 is CSARYQAGYTF. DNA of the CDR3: TGCAGTGCTAGATATCAGGCGGGCTACACCTTC.

CDR3 DNA sequence: TGTGCCAGCAGCTCTTGGACAGGGGGCGTCCAAGAGACCCAGTACTTC. Its translation is CASSSWTGGVQETQYF. The V and J genes are TRBV5-6 and TRBJ2-5, with 11 positions matching TRBD1. This CDR3 is built from 16 residues. CDR1 SGHDT and CDR2 YYEEEE come from the germline V gene. With V trimmed by 3 bases and J by 1 base, 5 bases remained unmatched.